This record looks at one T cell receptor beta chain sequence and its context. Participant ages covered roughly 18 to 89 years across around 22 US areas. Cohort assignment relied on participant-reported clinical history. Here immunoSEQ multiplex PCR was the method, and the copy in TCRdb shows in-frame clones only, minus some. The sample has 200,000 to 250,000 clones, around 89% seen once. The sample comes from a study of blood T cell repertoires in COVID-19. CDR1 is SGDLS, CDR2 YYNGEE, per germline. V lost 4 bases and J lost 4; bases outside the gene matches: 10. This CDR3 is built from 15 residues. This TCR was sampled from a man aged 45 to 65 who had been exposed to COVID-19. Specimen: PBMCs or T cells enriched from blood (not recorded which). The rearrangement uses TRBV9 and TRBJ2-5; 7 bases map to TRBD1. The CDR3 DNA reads TGTGCCAGCAGCCTTGAACCGACAGGGAGAGAGACCCAGTACTTC. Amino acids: CASSLEPTGRETQYF. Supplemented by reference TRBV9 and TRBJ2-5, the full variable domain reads DSGVTQTPKHLITATGQRVTLRCSPRSGDLSVYWYQQSLDQGLQFLIQYYNGEERAKGNILERFSAQQFPDLHSELNLSSLELGDSALYFCASSLEPTGRETQYFGPGTRLLVL.